The 26 T cell receptor beta chains presented below share a single source sample, sequenced in a study of response to subunit inactivated influenza vaccine. TCRdb passed the RT-PCR reads through MiXCR, listing each CDR3 protein once. The sample records 300,000 to 350,000 distinct CDR3 sequences, over 20% being singletons. The source was PBMCs from blood, collected 21 months after vaccination. These receptors came from a man aged 45 to 70 who received an inactivated influenza vaccine.

The V gene is TRBV20-1, the J gene TRBJ2-2, with D uncertain. V lost 0 bases and J lost 4, with 21 bases in between. The CDR3 runs 18 residues. Germline assignment: CDR1 DFQATT and CDR2 SNEGSKA (reference sequence). CDR3 in DNA: TGCAGTGCTAGAGATCGTTTTTCGGGCTCATCCCCCACCGGGGAGCTGTTTTTT. Protein: CSARDRFSGSSPTGELFF.

This clonotype was seen at least ten times. The chain couples TRBV6-5 to TRBJ1-5; the D is unclear. This CDR3 is built from 15 residues. V was cut by 2 bases and J by 0 bases, with 8 bases left in between. Germline V lookup: CDR1 MNHEY, CDR2 SVGAGI. DNA for the CDR3: TGTGCCAGCAGTTACGGACCGAATAGCAATCAGCCCCAGCATTTT. It encodes CASSYGPNSNQPQHF.

This clonotype was seen more than once but under ten times. This chain links TRBV9 with TRBJ1-1, with D possibly matching TRBD1 (6 bases). Trimming took off 4 bases at V and 8 bases at J, with 30 bases between the two ends. Germline lookup yields CDR1 SGDLS and CDR2 YYNGEE. The CDR3 spans 18 residues. Written as DNA, the CDR3 is TGTGCCAGCAGCCCCACCATAAAGGTCGCAAAGGGGGATGGAGAAGCTTTCTTT. Its protein product is CASSPTIKVAKGDGEAFF.

This clonotype showed up just a few times. The chain combines TRBV5-8 with TRBJ2-5; tentative D call: TRBD1 (5 bases). This CDR3 is 14 amino acids long. The germline CDR1 and CDR2 sequences are SGHTS and YDEGEE. V was trimmed by 2 bases and J by 4 bases, leaving 12 bases between them. The CDR3 DNA sequence: TGTGCCAGCAGCTTTGGCAGGGTAGGAGAGACCCAGTACTTC. This sequence encodes CASSFGRVGETQYF.

A remark on this clonotype: This may be a read error: a much more frequent sequence differs by one nucleotide. The chain joins TRBV5-6 to TRBJ1-1; D unclear. The CDR3 is 13 residues long. Germline CDR1 SGHDT, CDR2 YYEEEE. DNA of the CDR3: TGTGCCATCAGCCCAGTCAATCTACCTGAAGCTTTCTTT. Amino acid sequence: CAISPVNLPEAFF. The complete variable domain, with remaining parts taken from reference TRBV5-6 and TRBJ1-1, reads DAGVTQSPTHLIKTRGQQVTLRCSPKSGHDTVSWYQQALGQGPQFIFQYYEEEERQRGNFPDRFSGHQFPNYSSELNVNALLLGDSALYLCAISPVNLPEAFFGQGTRLTVV.

There are a few counts of this clonotype. The rearrangement joins TRBV6-1 to TRBJ2-1; the D is unclear. Germline CDR1 MNHNS, CDR2 SASEGT. Trimming left V 5 bases short and J 5 bases short, with 22 bases between. This CDR3 spans 17 amino acids. CDR3 region: CASSRLSPGTAHNEQFF. CDR3 nucleotides: TGTGCCAGCAGTCGGCTCAGCCCAGGAACGGCGCACAATGAGCAGTTCTTC.

This clonotype was recorded a few times. V usage is TRBV4-2 and J usage is TRBJ2-1; D might be TRBD2 (6 bases). The CDR3 contains 14 residues. V was cut by 2 bases and J by 10 bases, with 15 bases left in between. The germline V gene encodes CDR1 LGHNA and CDR2 YNFKEQ. The CDR3 nucleotides read TGTGCCAGCAGCCAACCGGGGGTCCAACAGGAGCAGTTCTTC. Translation: CASSQPGVQQEQFF.

The V call is TRBV20-1, the J call TRBJ1-5; weak D call: TRBD1 (6 bases). The V end lost 3 bases, the J end lost 3 bases, and 12 bases lay between the germline ends. The CDR3 runs to 14 residues. Germline V lookup: CDR1 DFQATT, CDR2 SNEGSKA (reference sequence). CDR3 bases: TGCAGTGCTAGTGGAGGGGGTAACAATCAGCCCCAGCATTTT. Its protein is CSASGGGNNQPQHF.

CDR3 bases: TGTGCCAGCAGCTTTAACAACAGGGGTGGGGAGCTGTTTTTT. It yields the protein CASSFNNRGGELFF. The chain uses TRBV5-4 and TRBJ2-2; 7 bases align to TRBD1. Germline values: CDR1 SGHNT, CDR2 YYREEE (reference sequence). V lost 2 bases and J lost 8; bases outside the gene matches: 6. CDR3 size: 14 residues.

The table lists this clonotype with a few counts. The chain links TRBV6-1 to TRBJ1-1; D call uncertain. This CDR3 comprises 14 residues. V lost 3 bases and J 0 bases, leaving 8 bases between the germline ends. Germline CDR1 MNHNS, CDR2 SASEGT. The CDR3 protein is CASSETPVNTEAFF. The CDR3 DNA is TGTGCCAGCAGTGAGACGCCAGTGAACACTGAAGCTTTCTTT.

This clonotype appeared a few times. The rearrangement uses TRBV24-1 and TRBJ2-2; weak D call: TRBD2 (5 bases). The germline V and J ends were trimmed by 1 base and 4 bases, with 12 bases remaining between them. This CDR3 contains 16 residues. Germline assignment: CDR1 KGHDR and CDR2 SFDVKD. The CDR3 spells CATSDFAGLGTGELFF. The CDR3 DNA follows: TGTGCCACCAGTGATTTTGCAGGACTGGGCACCGGGGAGCTGTTTTTT.

This chain connects TRBV4-1 to TRBJ2-3, with 7 bases aligning to TRBD2. The CDR3 totals 16 residues. The germline V gene encodes CDR1 MGHRA and CDR2 YSYEKL. V was clipped by 3 bases and J by 2 bases; unmatched bases: 8. The CDR3 bases are TGCGCCAGCAGCCAGGGCGGCGGGGGTCCCACAGATACGCAGTATTTT. Its translation is CASSQGGGGPTDTQYF.

This clonotype was observed once. The CDR3 DNA follows: TGTGCCAGCAGTTATGTTAAGAACTATGGCTACACCTTC. It codes for CASSYVKNYGYTF. The rearrangement links TRBV6-2 or TRBV6-3 to TRBJ1-2; D gene ambiguous. Deletions cut 3 bases from V and 2 bases from J, with 7 bases between. Germline V lookup: CDR1 MNHEY, CDR2 SVGEGT. This CDR3 is built from 13 residues.

The rearrangement links TRBV20-1 to TRBJ2-3; D is undetermined. The CDR3 loop spans 16 amino acids. Germline loops: CDR1 DFQATT, CDR2 SNEGSKA (reference sequence). The V end lost 6 bases, the J end lost 0 bases, and 19 bases lay between the germline ends. As DNA, the CDR3 is TGCAGTGCCAGGACCCCAAGTGGCCTTAGCACAGATACGCAGTATTTT. This sequence encodes CSARTPSGLSTDTQYF.

Details on this clonotype: It is unclear where the CDR3 begins or ends on the DNA, so no DNA is shown, and the CDR3 is as TCRdb lists it. J is TRBJ1-6 and V is TRBV7-5. TRBV7-5 is classified as a pseudogene. A total of 18 residues make up the CDR3, ends included. The CDR3 loop reads CISVSEAPVGDLDSPLHF.

This clonotype appeared many times. The chain couples TRBV29-1 to TRBJ2-7; D unresolved. Between the trimmed V and J ends, which lost 1 base and 0 bases, there was a span of 7 bases. CDR3 size: 13 residues. Germline V gene sequence: CDR1 SQVTM, CDR2 ANQGSEA. CDR3 DNA sequence: TGCAGCGTTGAAGGGCTAGGCTCCTACGAGCAGTACTTC. Amino acid sequence: CSVEGLGSYEQYF.

The table lists this clonotype with a few counts. This chain uses TRBV12-3 or TRBV12-4 with TRBJ1-1; D might be TRBD1 (5 bases). The CDR3 has 14 residues. With 5 bases removed from V and 4 bases from J, the gap between germline ends came to 14 bases. The chain's CDR3 is CASSPRLGTTEAFF. The CDR3 coding sequence is TGTGCCAGCAGTCCCCGGTTGGGGACCACTGAAGCTTTCTTT.

The chain combines TRBV7-9 with TRBJ1-6; D is possibly TRBD1 (6 bases). The germline gives CDR1 SEHNR, CDR2 FQNEAQ (reference sequence). The CDR3 contains 15 residues. With 0 bases removed from V and 10 bases from J, the gap between germline ends came to 13 bases. In DNA form, the CDR3 reads TGTGCCAGCAGCTTAGCCCCAGGGGCTGGGTCACCCCTCCACTTT. This encodes CASSLAPGAGSPLHF. Full variable domain (remainder filled in from reference TRBV7-9 and TRBJ1-6): DTGVSQNPRHKITKRGQNVTFRCDPISEHNRLYWYRQTLGQGPEFLTYFQNEAQLEKSRLLSDRFSAERPKGSFSTLEIQRTEQGDSAMYLCASSLAPGAGSPLHFGNGTRLTVT.

There are a few counts of this clonotype. This chain joins TRBV5-1 and TRBJ2-3; 8 positions agree with TRBD2. The trim removed 7 bases at V and 0 bases at J, leaving 7 bases unmatched. CDR3 length equals 15 residues. Germline CDR1 reads SGHRS; CDR2 reads YFSETQ. The CDR3 is CASWTSSGSTDTQYF. The DNA of the CDR3 is TGCGCCAGCTGGACTTCTAGCGGGAGCACAGATACGCAGTATTTT.

This clonotype showed up just a few times. V and J are TRBV5-1 and TRBJ1-4, with D unresolved. This CDR3 is built from 15 residues. Germline CDR1 reads SGHRS; CDR2 reads YFSETQ. Trimming left V 4 bases short and J 0 bases short, with 10 bases between. CDR3 sequence: CASSPMAATNEKLFF. The CDR3 bases are TGCGCCAGCAGCCCTATGGCGGCAACTAATGAAAAACTGTTTTTT.

The chain recombines TRBV7-9 with TRBJ1-2, with no clear D. Trimming took 5 bases from V and 4 from J, leaving 11 bases between them. The CDR3 contains 13 residues. Germline CDR1 reads SEHNR; CDR2 reads FQNEAQ (reference sequence). In DNA, the CDR3 is TGTGCCAGCAGCGGCGGGCCGTCCTATGGCTACACCTTC. Encoded protein: CASSGGPSYGYTF.

A few counts support this clonotype. V and J are TRBV28 and TRBJ2-2; TRBD1 matches at 8 bases. CDR3 length equals 15 residues. The J segment lost 8 bases and the V segment lost 5 bases, leaving 10 bases of the junction unmatched. Germline V gene lookup returns CDR1 MDHEN and CDR2 SYDVKM. The CDR3 loop is CASSQPPDRAGELFF. The CDR3 bases are TGTGCCAGCAGTCAACCCCCGGACAGGGCAGGGGAGCTGTTTTTT.

This clonotype was detected only a few times. J is TRBJ1-5 and V is TRBV4-3; D not certain. Deletions cut 1 base from V and 7 bases from J, with 8 bases between. The CDR3 extends over 13 amino acids. CDR1 and CDR2 from the germline V gene are LGHNA and YSLEER. CDR3 coding DNA: TGCGCCAGCAGCCAAGTTTTGACCCAGCCCCAGCATTTT. It yields the protein CASSQVLTQPQHF.

This clonotype was seen a single time. V usage is TRBV28 and J usage is TRBJ2-7, with D perhaps matching TRBD1 (6 bases). The CDR3 contains 16 residues. Per germline, CDR1 MDHEN and CDR2 SYDVKM. Trimming shortened V by 7 bases and J by 0 bases, and 19 bases separated the two germline ends. In DNA, the CDR3 is TGTGCCAGCACCGCTGCTTCAGGGGTACCCTCCTACGAGCAGTACTTC. Residues: CASTAASGVPSYEQYF.

J is TRBJ2-1 and V is TRBV5-1; no clear D. This CDR3 has 16 amino acids. Germline V gives CDR1 SGHRS, CDR2 YFSETQ. The ends were cut back, 4 bases at V and 1 base at J, with 15 bases in the middle. CDR3 in amino acids: CASSPVGIVSYNEQFF. As DNA, the CDR3 is TGCGCCAGCAGCCCGGTAGGCATAGTATCCTACAATGAGCAGTTCTTC.

This clonotype was seen a few times. V usage is TRBV4-1 and J usage is TRBJ1-5; D uncertain. CDR3 length: 15 amino acids. V lost 4 bases and J 0 bases, leaving 10 bases between the germline ends. The germline CDR1 and CDR2 sequences are MGHRA and YSYEKL. The CDR3 DNA is TGCGCCAGCAGCCTCCGGATTTATAGCAATCAGCCCCAGCATTTT. This translates into CASSLRIYSNQPQHF.